This entry features one TCR beta chain sequence. The antigen is not known. Use of 60 Vbeta and 13 Jbeta primers characterized the PCR. Clones were read by immunoSEQ multiplex PCR, and TCRdb kept only the in-frame ones, dropping some. Here the sample table reports over 80,000 clones. The CDR3 spans 18 residues. CDR1 is SGHRS and CDR2 is YFSETQ in the germline V gene. V gave up 0 bases and J gave up 0 bases; unmatched junction bases: 6. These data come from a study of cytomegalovirus exposure and HLA in healthy donors. At the level of the study: The study's early data release held some 85 million unique TCRs from HLA-typed donors.

Broader study findings: An analysis was carried out at a later point. It showed that HLA-associated TCR beta chains were more clonally expanded than equally common non-associated chains. The study carried out a later analysis of TCR beta sequences. It associated 15,000 to 20,000 of them with specific HLA alleles at a false discovery rate of 0.05. What a later analysis showed was that several of the most significant clusters appeared linked to common viral pathogens.

This sequence originates from a girl aged 10 to 17 in good health and CMV-seropositive. Sequencing input: PBMCs. V and J are TRBV5-1 and TRBJ2-5, with 12 bases that match TRBD2. CDR3 protein: CASSLGLAGDPYQETQYF. The CDR3 DNA is TGCGCCAGCAGCTTGGGACTAGCGGGGGACCCGTACCAAGAGACCCAGTACTTC.